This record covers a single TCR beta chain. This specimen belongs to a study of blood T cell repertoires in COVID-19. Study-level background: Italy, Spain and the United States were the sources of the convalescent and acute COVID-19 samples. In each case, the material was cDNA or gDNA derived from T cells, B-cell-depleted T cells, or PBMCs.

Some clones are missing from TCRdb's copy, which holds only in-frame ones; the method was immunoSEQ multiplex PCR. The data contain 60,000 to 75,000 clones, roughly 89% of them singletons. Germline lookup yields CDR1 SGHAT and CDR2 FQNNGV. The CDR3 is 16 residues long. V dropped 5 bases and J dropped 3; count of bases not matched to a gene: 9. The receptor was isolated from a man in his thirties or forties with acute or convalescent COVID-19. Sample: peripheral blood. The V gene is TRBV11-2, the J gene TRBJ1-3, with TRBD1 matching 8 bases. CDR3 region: CASSIGQGPYGNTIYF. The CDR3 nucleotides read TGTGCCAGCAGCATCGGACAGGGTCCATATGGAAACACCATATATTTT.